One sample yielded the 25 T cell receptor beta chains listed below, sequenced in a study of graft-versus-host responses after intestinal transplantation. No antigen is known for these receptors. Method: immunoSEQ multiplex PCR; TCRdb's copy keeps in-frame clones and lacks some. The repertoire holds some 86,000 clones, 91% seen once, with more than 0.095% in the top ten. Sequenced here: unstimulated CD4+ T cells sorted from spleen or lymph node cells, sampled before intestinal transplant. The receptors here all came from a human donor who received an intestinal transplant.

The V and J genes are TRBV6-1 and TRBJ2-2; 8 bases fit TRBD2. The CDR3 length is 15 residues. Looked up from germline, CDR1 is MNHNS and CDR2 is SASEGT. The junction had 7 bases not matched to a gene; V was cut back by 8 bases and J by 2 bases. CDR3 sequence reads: CASGRAGGNTGELFF. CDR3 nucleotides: TGTGCCAGCGGCCGGGCGGGGGGAAACACCGGGGAGCTGTTTTTT.

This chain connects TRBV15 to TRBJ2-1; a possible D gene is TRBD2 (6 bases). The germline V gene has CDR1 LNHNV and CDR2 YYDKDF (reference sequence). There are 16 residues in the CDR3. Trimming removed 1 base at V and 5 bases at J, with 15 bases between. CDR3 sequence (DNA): TGTGCCACCAGCAGAGGGGGCGGGGTAGGAGACAATGAGCAGTTCTTC. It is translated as CATSRGGGVGDNEQFF.

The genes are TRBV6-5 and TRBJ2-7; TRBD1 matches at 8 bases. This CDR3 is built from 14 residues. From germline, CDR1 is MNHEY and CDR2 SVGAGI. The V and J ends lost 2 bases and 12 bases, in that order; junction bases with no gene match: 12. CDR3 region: CASSYATGGYFLYF. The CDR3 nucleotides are TGTGCCAGCAGTTACGCAACAGGGGGATACTTCCTGTACTTC.

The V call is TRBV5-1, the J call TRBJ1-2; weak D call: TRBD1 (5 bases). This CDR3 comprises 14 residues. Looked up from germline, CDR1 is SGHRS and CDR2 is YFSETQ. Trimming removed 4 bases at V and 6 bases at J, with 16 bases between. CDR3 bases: TGCGCCAGCAGCCAGGGTAGGGCCGAGAATGGCTACACCTTC. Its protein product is CASSQGRAENGYTF.

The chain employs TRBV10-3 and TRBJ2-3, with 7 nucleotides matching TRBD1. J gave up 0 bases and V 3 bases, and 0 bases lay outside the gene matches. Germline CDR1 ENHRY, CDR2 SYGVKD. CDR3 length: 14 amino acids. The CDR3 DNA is TGTGCCATCAGTGACAGGGGGAGCACAGATACGCAGTATTTT. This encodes CAISDRGSTDTQYF.

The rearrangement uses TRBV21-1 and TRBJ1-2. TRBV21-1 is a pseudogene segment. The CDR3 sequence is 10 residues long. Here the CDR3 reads CGRGGDGYTF. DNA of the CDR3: TGCGGGAGGGGAGGGGATGGCTACACCTTC.

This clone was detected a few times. The chain's CDR3 is CASSSRDRDYPEAFF. The CDR3 DNA sequence: TGTGCCAGCAGTTCTCGGGACAGGGATTACCCTGAAGCTTTCTTT. This chain uses TRBV28 with TRBJ1-1; 9 bases match TRBD1. The V gene's germline CDR1 is MDHEN and CDR2 SYDVKM. Trimming removed 4 bases from V and 6 bases from J; junction bases left unmatched: 9. The CDR3 has 15 amino acids.

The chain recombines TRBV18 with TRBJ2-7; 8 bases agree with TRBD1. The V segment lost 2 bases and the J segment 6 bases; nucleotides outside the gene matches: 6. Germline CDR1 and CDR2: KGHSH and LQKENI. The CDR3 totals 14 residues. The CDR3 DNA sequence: TGTGCCAGCTCACCATCACAGGGGGTGGCCGAGCAGTACTTC. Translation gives CASSPSQGVAEQYF.

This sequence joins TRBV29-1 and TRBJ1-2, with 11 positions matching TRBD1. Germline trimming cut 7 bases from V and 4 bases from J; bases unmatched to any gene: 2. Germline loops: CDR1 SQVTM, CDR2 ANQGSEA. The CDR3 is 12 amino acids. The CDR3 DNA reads TGCAGCGCCGGACAGGGGGCCTATGGCTACACCTTC. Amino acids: CSAGQGAYGYTF.

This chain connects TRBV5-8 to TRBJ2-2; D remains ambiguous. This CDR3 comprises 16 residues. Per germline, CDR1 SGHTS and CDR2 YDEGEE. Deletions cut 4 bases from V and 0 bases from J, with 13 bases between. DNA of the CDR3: TGTGCCAGCAGCCCTTTCCTGACAACGAACACCGGGGAGCTGTTTTTT. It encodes CASSPFLTTNTGELFF.

The CDR3 region has the DNA TGCAGCGTTTTCGGGACAGGGGCGTACGAGCAGTACTTC. This codes for CSVFGTGAYEQYF. The chain combines TRBV29-1 with TRBJ2-7; the match to TRBD1 covers 10 bases. Germline trimming cut 5 bases from V and 4 bases from J; bases unmatched to any gene: 5. The germline V gene has CDR1 SQVTM and CDR2 ANQGSEA. The CDR3 sequence is 13 residues long.

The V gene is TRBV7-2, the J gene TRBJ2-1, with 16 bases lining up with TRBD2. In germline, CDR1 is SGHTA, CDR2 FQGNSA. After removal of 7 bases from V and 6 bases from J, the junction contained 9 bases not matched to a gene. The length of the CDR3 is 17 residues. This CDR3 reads CASTLMGLAGGRNEQFF. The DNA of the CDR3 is TGTGCCAGCACCTTGATGGGACTAGCGGGGGGGCGCAATGAGCAGTTCTTC.

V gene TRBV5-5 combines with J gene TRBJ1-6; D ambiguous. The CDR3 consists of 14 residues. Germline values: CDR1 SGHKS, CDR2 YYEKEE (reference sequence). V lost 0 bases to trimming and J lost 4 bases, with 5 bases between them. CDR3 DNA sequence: TGTGCCAGCAGCTTGGTACAGTATAATTCACCCCTCCACTTT. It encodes CASSLVQYNSPLHF.

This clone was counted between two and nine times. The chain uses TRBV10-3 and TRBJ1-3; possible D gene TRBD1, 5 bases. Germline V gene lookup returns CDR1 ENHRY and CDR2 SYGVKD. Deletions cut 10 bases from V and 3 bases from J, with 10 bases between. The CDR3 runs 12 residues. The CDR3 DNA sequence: TGTGCCACACGGGACTTTGGAAACACCATATATTTT. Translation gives CATRDFGNTIYF.

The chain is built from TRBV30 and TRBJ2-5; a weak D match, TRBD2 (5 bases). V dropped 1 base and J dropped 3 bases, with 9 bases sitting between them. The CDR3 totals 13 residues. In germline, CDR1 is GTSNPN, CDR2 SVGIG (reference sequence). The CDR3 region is CAWSARAKETQYF. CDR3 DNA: TGTGCCTGGAGTGCGAGGGCAAAAGAGACCCAGTACTTC.

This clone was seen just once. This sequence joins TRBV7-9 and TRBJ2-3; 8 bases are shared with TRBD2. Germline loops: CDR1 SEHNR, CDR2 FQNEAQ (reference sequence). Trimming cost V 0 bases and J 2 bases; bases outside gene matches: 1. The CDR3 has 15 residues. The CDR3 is CASSLAAGVTDTQYF. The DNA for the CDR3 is TGTGCCAGCAGCTTAGCAGCGGGGGTCACAGATACGCAGTATTTT. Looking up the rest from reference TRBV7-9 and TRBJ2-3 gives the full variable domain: DTGVSQNPRHKITKRGQNVTFRCDPISEHNRLYWYRQTLGQGPEFLTYFQNEAQLEKSRLLSDRFSAERPKGSFSTLEIQRTEQGDSAMYLCASSLAAGVTDTQYFGPGTRLTVL.

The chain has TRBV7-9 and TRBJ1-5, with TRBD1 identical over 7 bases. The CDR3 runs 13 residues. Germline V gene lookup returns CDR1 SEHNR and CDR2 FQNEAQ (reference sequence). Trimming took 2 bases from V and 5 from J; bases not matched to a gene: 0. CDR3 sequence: CASSLTGDQPQHF. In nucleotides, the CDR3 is TGTGCCAGCAGCTTAACAGGGGATCAGCCCCAGCATTTT.

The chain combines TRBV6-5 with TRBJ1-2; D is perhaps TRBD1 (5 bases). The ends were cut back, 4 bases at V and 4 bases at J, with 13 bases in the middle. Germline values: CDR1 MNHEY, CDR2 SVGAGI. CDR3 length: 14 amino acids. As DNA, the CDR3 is TGTGCCAGCAGTTTACGGGGGACCGCCTATGGCTACACCTTC. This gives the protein CASSLRGTAYGYTF.

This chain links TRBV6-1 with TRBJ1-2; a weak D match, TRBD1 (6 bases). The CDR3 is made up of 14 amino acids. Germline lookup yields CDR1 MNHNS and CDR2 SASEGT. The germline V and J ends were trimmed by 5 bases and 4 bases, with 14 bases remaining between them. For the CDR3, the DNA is TGTGCCAGCAGTCCTCTTCAGGGGCCCTATGGCTACACCTTC. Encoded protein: CASSPLQGPYGYTF.

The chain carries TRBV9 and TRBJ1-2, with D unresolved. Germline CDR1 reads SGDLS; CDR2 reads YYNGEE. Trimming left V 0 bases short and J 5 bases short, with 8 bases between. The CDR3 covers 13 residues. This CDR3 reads CASSVGRGYGYTF. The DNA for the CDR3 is TGTGCCAGCAGCGTAGGACGGGGATATGGCTACACCTTC.

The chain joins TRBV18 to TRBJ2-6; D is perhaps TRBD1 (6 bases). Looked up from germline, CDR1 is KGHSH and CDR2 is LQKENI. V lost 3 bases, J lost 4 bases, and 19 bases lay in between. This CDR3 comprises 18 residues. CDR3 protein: CASSPGLNRVSGANVLTF. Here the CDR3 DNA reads TGTGCCAGCTCACCCGGGTTAAACAGGGTCTCGGGGGCCAACGTCCTGACTTTC.

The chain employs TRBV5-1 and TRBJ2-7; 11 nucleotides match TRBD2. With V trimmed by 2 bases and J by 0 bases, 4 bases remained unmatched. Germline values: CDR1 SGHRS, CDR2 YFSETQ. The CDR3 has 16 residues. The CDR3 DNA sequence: TGCGCCAGCAGCTTAAAGGGACTAGCGGACTCCTACGAGCAGTACTTC. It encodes CASSLKGLADSYEQYF.

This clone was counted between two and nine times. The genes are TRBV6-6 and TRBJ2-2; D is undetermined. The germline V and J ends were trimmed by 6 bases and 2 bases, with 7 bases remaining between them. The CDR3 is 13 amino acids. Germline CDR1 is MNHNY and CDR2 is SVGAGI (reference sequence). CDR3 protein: CASSRVNTGELFF. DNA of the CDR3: TGTGCCAGCAGCCGCGTCAACACCGGGGAGCTGTTTTTT.

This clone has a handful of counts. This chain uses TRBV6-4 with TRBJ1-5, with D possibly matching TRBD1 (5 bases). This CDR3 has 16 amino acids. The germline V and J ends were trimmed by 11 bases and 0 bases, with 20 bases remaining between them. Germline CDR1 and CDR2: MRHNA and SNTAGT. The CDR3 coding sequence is TGTGCCGGCACCAAGGCAGGGATAAATAGCAATCAGCCCCAGCATTTT. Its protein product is CAGTKAGINSNQPQHF.

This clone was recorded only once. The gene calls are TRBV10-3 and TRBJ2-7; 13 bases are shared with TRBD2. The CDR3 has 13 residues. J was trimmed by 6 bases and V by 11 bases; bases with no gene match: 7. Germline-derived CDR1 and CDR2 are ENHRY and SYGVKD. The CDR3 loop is CAVGTSGVIEQYF. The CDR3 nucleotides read TGTGCCGTCGGGACTAGCGGGGTCATCGAGCAGTACTTC.